The text below deals with one T cell receptor beta chain. The data stem from a study of control samples from healthy donors and cancer patients. The protocol was immunoSEQ multiplex PCR, while the TCRdb copy is restricted to in-frame clones and leaves out a portion. The sample holds about 180,000 clones, almost 90% seen once. The sample was blood. The sequence derives from a woman between 45 and 65 years old in good health.

CDR3 nucleotides: TGTGCCTGGAGTGGACAGACTAATGAGCAGTTCTTC. It encodes CAWSGQTNEQFF. The J gene is TRBJ2-1, the V gene TRBV30; D may be TRBD1 (5 bases). From germline, CDR1 is GTSNPN and CDR2 SVGIG (reference sequence). Trimming pared 1 base from V and 7 bases from J, leaving 8 bases between. The CDR3 covers 12 residues.